This TCR beta chain was recorded in a study of beta chain features in type 1 diabetes. Expressed TCRB transcripts were sequenced after all isolated RNA was converted to cDNA. The table came from immunoSEQ multiplex PCR; TCRdb's copy has only in-frame clones and leaves some out. The table shows some 360,000 clones, with around 19% occurring only once. This clone was observed a handful of times. The sample taken for sequencing was naive CD4+ T cells from blood. The TCR originated in a woman aged 18 to 35 in good health.

The CDR3 nucleotides read TGCGCCAGCAGAGGGAGTAGCGACGAGCAGTACTTC. Translation gives CASRGSSDEQYF. V is TRBV4-1 and J is TRBJ2-7; weak D call: TRBD2 (5 bases). Germline V lookup: CDR1 MGHRA, CDR2 YSYEKL. CDR3 size: 12 residues. The V end was cut by 6 bases, the J end by 5 bases, with 11 bases between.